This T cell receptor beta chain was obtained from a study of patients and donors after allogeneic stem cell transplantation. V gave up 5 bases and J gave up 1 base, with 20 bases separating them. From germline, CDR1 is SGHAT and CDR2 FQDESV (reference sequence). This CDR3 spans 18 amino acids. TCRdb reprocessed the RT-PCR reads via MiXCR and lists one record per CDR3 protein. The table lists 390,000 or so distinct CDR3 sequences, around 16% of them singletons. The TCR sequence derives from a human donor who was either an allogeneic HSCT recipient or a stem cell or donor lymphocyte infusion donor (not recorded which). It is not recorded whose cells these are; they may come from a transplant donor. The material sequenced was blood, either unsorted or a sorted T cell fraction (not recorded which). The genes are TRBV11-1 and TRBJ2-2; perhaps D is TRBD1 or TRBD2 (6 bases each). The CDR3 region has the DNA TGTGCCAGCAGCCTCCCTGGTAGGGGGGCACGGAACACCGGGGAGCTGTTTTTT. This sequence encodes CASSLPGRGARNTGELFF. Full variable domain (remainder filled in from reference TRBV11-1 and TRBJ2-2): EAEVAQSPRYKITEKSQAVAFWCDPISGHATLYWYRQILGQGPELLVQFQDESVVDDSQLPKDRFSAERLKGVDSTLKIQPAELGDSAMYLCASSLPGRGARNTGELFFGEGSRLTVL.